This T cell receptor (beta chain) emerged from a study of T-cell reconstitution after alpha-beta-depleted transplantation in children (dated by TCRdb to the mid-2010s). About the study as a whole: T-cell immune reconstitution after TCRalphabeta/CD19-depleted allogeneic hematopoietic cell transplantation in children was quantitatively tracked in the study by means of TCR repertoire profiling.

The library was produced with PCR. The run used an Illumina HiSeq 2500. Molecular barcoding was employed in the preparation of TCR libraries, with unique molecular identifiers being used to normalize TCRbeta repertoire quantification. TCRdb handled the public reads itself, with Q25 trimming in fastp and clone calling in MiXCR, and kept productive beta chains. Every distinct CDR3 protein forms one entry, paired with its most common genes and DNA. The sample profile shows hundreds of thousands of distinct CDR3 sequences; 15% to 20% of them were found once. The top ten constitute 1.1% of the sample. This clonotype has more than one count but fewer than ten. Its antigen target is currently unknown. The input lacks base qualities; no much larger clone sits a single base away. The source material was PBMCs from the stem cell graft donor, sampled from the stem cell graft. This receptor was identified in a human donor who donated a stem cell graft to a child with acute myeloid leukemia.

The CDR3 is CASSLKKRGIYEQYF. The nucleotides are TGTGCCAGCAGCTTAAAAAAGCGGGGGATATACGAGCAGTACTTC. The sequence is built from TRBV13 and TRBJ2-7, and TRBD2 matches 8 of the central bases. From the germline V gene (reference sequence), CDR1 is PRHDT and CDR2 is FYEKMQ. Including the terminal cysteine and phenylalanine, the CDR3 comprises 15 residues. The retained sequence is limited to the CDR3, 45 bases, with the frame set at the first base. Here V drops 2 bases and J drops 4 bases, and the junction holds 7 bases not matched to any gene.